The 19 T cell receptor beta chains below come from one sample, sequenced in a study of cytomegalovirus exposure and HLA in healthy donors. PCR employed 60 Vbeta and 13 Jbeta primers. Assay: immunoSEQ multiplex PCR; the TCRdb copy retains only in-frame clones and omits some. The sample holds about 120,000 clones, around 80% seen once. Sequencing was performed on PBMCs. These receptors originate from a female donor in good health and CMV-seropositive.

The chain combines TRBV23-1 with TRBJ2-7; TRBD1 matches 9 bases. TRBV23-1 has ORF status, its function being uncertain. V gave up 9 bases and J gave up 1 base; unmatched junction bases: 13. This CDR3 spans 16 amino acids. CDR3 nucleotides: TGCGCCAGAGGGACGGGACAGGGCAATGAGTCCTACGAGCAGTACTTC. It yields the protein CARGTGQGNESYEQYF.

The chain recombines TRBV30 with TRBJ1-3, with 8 bases lining up with TRBD1. The V segment lost 5 bases and the J segment 0 bases; nucleotides outside the gene matches: 6. Germline V gene data show CDR1 as GTSNPN and CDR2 as SVGIG (reference sequence). The CDR3 length is 15 residues. CDR3 DNA sequence: TGTGCCTGGGCGGGGGACAGGAACTCTGGAAACACCATATATTTT. As protein: CAWAGDRNSGNTIYF.

The V gene is TRBV19, the J gene TRBJ1-1; TRBD1 matches at 8 bases. Germline values: CDR1 LNHDA, CDR2 SQIVND (reference sequence). There are 15 residues in the CDR3. The J segment lost 1 base and the V segment lost 4 bases, leaving 5 bases of the junction unmatched. The CDR3 sequence: CASSRQGIGNTEAFF. Written as DNA, the CDR3 is TGTGCCAGTAGTAGACAGGGGATCGGGAACACTGAAGCTTTCTTT.

V is TRBV5-1 and J is TRBJ1-1; a weak D match, TRBD1 (5 bases). The germline CDR1 and CDR2 sequences are SGHRS and YFSETQ. CDR3 size: 13 residues. With 4 bases removed from V and 4 bases from J, the gap between germline ends came to 11 bases. Here the CDR3 DNA reads TGCGCCAGCAGCAGAGACAGTTTCACTGAAGCTTTCTTT. Protein: CASSRDSFTEAFF.

The chain carries TRBV30 and TRBJ2-3; 10 bases are a match to TRBD2. J was trimmed by 1 base and V by 8 bases; bases with no gene match: 6. CDR3 length equals 14 residues. The germline gives CDR1 GTSNPN, CDR2 SVGIG (reference sequence). The CDR3, as DNA: TGTGCCGCCACCGGGACTAGCGGCACAGATACGCAGTATTTT. Its translation is CAATGTSGTDTQYF.

V usage is TRBV2 and J usage is TRBJ1-2, with a possible D match to TRBD1 (5 bases). The CDR3 is made up of 12 amino acids. The germline V gene has CDR1 SNHLY and CDR2 FYNNEI. With 3 bases removed from V and 5 bases from J, the gap between germline ends came to 7 bases. In DNA, the CDR3 is TGTGCCAGCAGTGAGGACATTTATGGCTACACCTTC. Its protein is CASSEDIYGYTF.

The CDR3 DNA reads as TGTGCCAGCTCACCTGGACAGGAACGGGCGAAGCAGTACTTC. Translation gives CASSPGQERAKQYF. The chain joins TRBV18 to TRBJ2-7; TRBD1 aligns across 7 bases. Germline trimming cut 3 bases from V and 8 bases from J; bases unmatched to any gene: 10. The CDR3 is made up of 14 amino acids. Looked up from germline, CDR1 is KGHSH and CDR2 is LQKENI.

In this sample, this clone turned up a few times. The genes are TRBV2 and TRBJ1-5; D possibly corresponds to TRBD1 (5 bases). The V gene lost 3 bases and the J gene lost 6 bases, with 12 bases spanning the gap. The CDR3 spans 14 residues. The germline CDR1 and CDR2 sequences are SNHLY and FYNNEI. The CDR3 reads CASSDRERAQPQHF. As DNA, the CDR3 is TGTGCCAGCAGTGACAGGGAAAGGGCTCAGCCCCAGCATTTT.

The J gene is TRBJ2-5, the V gene TRBV7-9; the match to TRBD1 covers 7 bases. CDR1 is SEHNR and CDR2 is FQNEAQ in the germline V gene (reference sequence). J gave up 4 bases and V 2 bases, and 7 bases lay outside the gene matches. This CDR3 has 15 residues. CDR3 region: CASSLLLGGIETQYF. The CDR3 DNA follows: TGTGCCAGCAGCTTACTTTTAGGGGGCATAGAGACCCAGTACTTC.

The chain employs TRBV2 and TRBJ1-2; the D gene is possibly TRBD1 (5 bases). Germline loops: CDR1 SNHLY, CDR2 FYNNEI. The CDR3 spans 12 residues. Between the trimmed V and J ends, which lost 11 bases and 8 bases, there was a span of 18 bases. The CDR3 is CASQGLSGGYTF. The DNA of the CDR3 is TGTGCCTCCCAGGGCCTGAGTGGAGGCTACACCTTC.

The sample holds one count of this clone. This chain joins TRBV5-4 and TRBJ2-3; TRBD2 might be the D (5 bases). The CDR3 is made up of 16 amino acids. The germline V gene encodes CDR1 SGHNT and CDR2 YYREEE (reference sequence). The V and J ends lost 0 bases and 3 bases respectively, with 14 bases between them. CDR3 coding DNA: TGTGCCAGCAGCTTGGGGGGTAGCGTGAGGACAGATACGCAGTATTTT. Encoded protein: CASSLGGSVRTDTQYF.

In this sample, this clone turned up once. The rearrangement joins TRBV11-2 to TRBJ1-3, with 11 bases identical to TRBD1. The J segment lost 4 bases and the V segment lost 4 bases, leaving 6 bases of the junction unmatched. This CDR3 contains 16 residues. CDR1 and CDR2 (germline): SGHAT, FQNNGV. CDR3 region: CASSSGQGARGNTIYF. The CDR3 DNA reads as TGTGCCAGCAGCTCCGGACAGGGGGCGCGAGGAAACACCATATATTTT.

The chain combines TRBV5-1 with TRBJ2-7, with TRBD1 matching 7 bases. The CDR3 has 15 amino acids. Per germline, CDR1 SGHRS and CDR2 YFSETQ. The J segment lost 1 base and the V segment lost 3 bases, leaving 7 bases of the junction unmatched. CDR3 coding DNA: TGCGCCAGCAGCTCAACAGGGGAGCGGTCCTACGAGCAGTACTTC. Residues: CASSSTGERSYEQYF.

This sequence joins TRBV7-9 and TRBJ1-6; no clear D gene. Germline V gives CDR1 SEHNR, CDR2 FQNEAQ (reference sequence). The length of the CDR3 is 13 residues. Trimming removed 2 bases at V and 8 bases at J, with 7 bases between. As DNA, the CDR3 is TGTGCCAGCAGCTTAACACGGGATTCACCCCTCCACTTT. Translating gives CASSLTRDSPLHF.

The chain joins TRBV7-9 to TRBJ1-2; perhaps TRBD1 as D (6 bases). V shed 2 bases and J shed 8 bases, with 18 bases lying between them. Germline lookup yields CDR1 SEHNR and CDR2 FQNEAQ (reference sequence). The CDR3 spans 15 residues. The CDR3 here is CASSLTPLTGRGYTF. The CDR3 DNA follows: TGTGCCAGCAGCTTAACACCTCTAACAGGGAGAGGCTACACCTTC.

This sequence joins TRBV10-2 and TRBJ1-5, with 9 bases identical to TRBD1. The J segment lost 7 bases and the V segment lost 3 bases, leaving 4 bases of the junction unmatched. The CDR3 has 14 amino acids. Germline V CDR1 and CDR2: WSHSY, SAAADI. CDR3 sequence: CASSDRTGDQPQHF. The CDR3 DNA reads as TGCGCCAGCAGTGATAGGACAGGGGACCAGCCCCAGCATTTT.

The V and J genes are TRBV5-4 and TRBJ2-5; 8 positions agree with TRBD2. The V gene end was trimmed by 9 bases and the J gene end by 2 bases; junction bases not matched to a gene: 9. The germline V gene has CDR1 SGHNT and CDR2 YYREEE (reference sequence). This CDR3 is 14 amino acids long. This CDR3 is CATSRAGGQETQYF. The CDR3 region has the DNA TGTGCCACGTCACGGGCGGGGGGACAAGAGACCCAGTACTTC.

The rearrangement uses TRBV7-3 and TRBJ1-6; 7 nucleotides align to TRBD1. CDR1 and CDR2 from the germline V gene are SGHTA and FQGTGA. This CDR3 contains 14 residues. V gave up 2 bases and J gave up 9 bases; unmatched junction bases: 4. The CDR3 region is CASSLAGGTSPLHF. In nucleotides, the CDR3 is TGTGCCAGCAGCTTAGCAGGGGGGACTTCACCCCTCCACTTT.

CDR3 residues: CASTIPGGREQYF. CDR3 sequence (DNA): TGTGCCAGCACTATTCCGGGGGGGAGGGAGCAGTACTTC. The genes are TRBV6-6 and TRBJ2-7; 8 nucleotides align to TRBD2. Germline CDR1 and CDR2: MNHNY and SVGAGI (reference sequence). This CDR3 is 13 amino acids long. Trimming at V came to 7 bases and at J to 7 bases, leaving 9 bases not matched to a gene.